This T cell receptor (beta chain) was sequenced in a study of CD8+ T cells in alopecia areata. Whole-study context: Tofacitinib was taken orally by treated patients, and the dose was 5 to 10 mg twice daily. Tofacitinib ran 6 to 18 months, followed by 6 months off drug.

Study conclusions and caveats: Scalp sample data also include resident alphabeta T cells from normal skin.

The CDR3 spans 16 residues. In germline, CDR1 is SGHVS, CDR2 FNYEAQ. The V and J ends lost 5 bases and 8 bases, in that order; junction bases with no gene match: 12. For this clone: Its antigen is undetermined.

As the sequencing template, cDNA was produced by extracting RNA and reverse transcribing it. Data came from immunoSEQ multiplex PCR; TCRdb stores just in-frame clones and leaves some out. The sample carries under 70,000 clones, 90% to 97% recorded once. This clonotype was sampled from a human donor with alopecia areata. The sequences come from CD8+ T cells sorted from blood, collected at week 0. The V and J genes are TRBV7-6 and TRBJ2-2; 9 bases fit TRBD2. The CDR3 sequence: CASSPRLAGVSGELFF. CDR3 DNA: TGTGCCAGCAGCCCCCGGTTAGCGGGGGTTAGTGGGGAGCTGTTTTTT.